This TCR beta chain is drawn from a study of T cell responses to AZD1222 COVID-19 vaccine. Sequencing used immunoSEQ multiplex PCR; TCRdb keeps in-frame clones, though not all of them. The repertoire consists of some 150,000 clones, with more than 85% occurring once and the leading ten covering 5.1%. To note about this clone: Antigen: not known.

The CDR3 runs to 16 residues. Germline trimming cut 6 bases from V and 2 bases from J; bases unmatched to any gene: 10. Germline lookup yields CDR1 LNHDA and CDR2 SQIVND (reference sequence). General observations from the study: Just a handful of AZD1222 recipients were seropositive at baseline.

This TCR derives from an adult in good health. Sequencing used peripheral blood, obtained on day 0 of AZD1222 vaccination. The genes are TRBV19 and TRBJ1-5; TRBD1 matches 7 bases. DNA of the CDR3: TGTGCCAGTAGCGATCCACCAGGGGGTGGCAATCAGCCCCAGCATTTT. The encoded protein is CASSDPPGGGNQPQHF.